This T cell receptor (beta chain) was recorded in a study of breast tumors, draining lymph nodes, adjacent tissues. TCRdb re-called the multiplex PCR reads through MiXCR, storing one row per CDR3 protein. The profile shows 120,000 to 150,000 distinct CDR3 sequences, roughly 33% of them singletons. The study's findings and limits: Tumor TCR diversity was below lymph nodes but above nontumor tissue. Tumor T cell lymph node origin was a supported hypothesis, not proven. Luminal-like breast cancer showed significantly higher tumor–nontumor repertoire similarity than basal-like.

With regard to this clonotype: Its antigen remains unidentified.

This CDR3 is built from 15 residues. Germline V CDR1 and CDR2: SGHRS, YFSETQ. Trimming removed 3 bases at V and 11 bases at J, with 21 bases between. Breast cancer patients provided tissue from their axillary draining lymph nodes. This receptor was identified in a female donor with breast cancer. Some clones in this sample may be carry-over from other donors' samples. V gene TRBV5-1 combines with J gene TRBJ1-3; tentatively, D is TRBD1 (6 bases). Sequenced input: axillary lymph node tissue. The CDR3 protein is CASSSGATSGSAIYF. CDR3 sequence (DNA): TGCGCCAGCAGCTCGGGGGCGACGTCTGGAAGCGCCATATATTTT. Drawing the rest from reference TRBV5-1 and TRBJ1-3, the complete variable domain is KAGVTQTPRYLIKTRGQQVTLSCSPISGHRSVSWYQQTPGQGLQFLFEYFSETQRNKGNFPGRFSGRQFSNSRSEMNVSTLELGDSALYLCASSSGATSGSAIYFGEGSWLTVV.